Listed below are T cell receptor beta chains from one sample, sequenced in a study of shared clonotypes between healthy human individuals. Sequencing used immunoSEQ multiplex PCR; TCRdb keeps in-frame clones, though not all of them. The sample lists roughly 2,500,000 clones, 90% to 95% occurring once. Sequencing was carried out using naive CD4+ T cells from PBMCs. Source of these receptors: a man aged 18-30 years in good health. Some clones in this sample may be carry-over from other donors' samples. CDR3s include the opening cysteine and the closing phenylalanine or tryptophan. Each record gives: D gene, J gene, V gene, clone size, CDR3 DNA, CDR3 protein. The D gene is left open where the match is weak. Size tells how often a clone was seen (once, few, many) or the class of an expanded clone, and some rows leave it out.

>NA|TRBJ1-1|TRBV9|NA
TGTGCCAGCAGCGTAGGAGTTGGAGGAGCTTTCTTT
CASSVGVGGAFF
>NA|TRBJ2-7|TRBV30|NA
TGTGCCTGGAGCCCAGGTAGAACCTACGAGCAGTACTTC
CAWSPGRTYEQYF
>NA|TRBJ1-2|TRBV9|NA
TGTGCCAGCAGCGGAAGGGACCCTACAGGGATCTATGGCTACACCTTC
CASSGRDPTGIYGYTF
>TRBD2|TRBJ2-3|TRBV7-3|NA
TGTGCCAGCAGCTTAACGGACGTAGGTGGGACTAGCGGGAGGGAAGAAACAGATACGCAGTATTTT
CASSLTDVGGTSGREETDTQYF
>NA|TRBJ2-7|TRBV19|NA
TGTGCCAGTAGCCCCCAATTGTTGGGAAACGAGCAGTACTTC
CASSPQLLGNEQYF
>NA|TRBJ2-5|TRBV6-6|NA
TGTGCCAGCAGTGTTCCCTCAGGGAACCAAGAGACCCAGTACTTC
CASSVPSGNQETQYF
>TRBD1|TRBJ2-5|TRBV5-1|NA
TGCGCCAGCACCCGAGGGACAGTACAAGAGACCCAGTACTTC
CASTRGTVQETQYF
>TRBD1|TRBJ1-5|TRBV27|NA
TGTGCCAGCAGTTCCGACAGGGTGATATCTCAGCCCCAGCATTTT
CASSSDRVISQPQHF
>TRBD1|TRBJ2-7|TRBV5-8|once
TGTGCCAGCAGCTTATGGGACAGGGTGGACGAGCAGTACTTC
CASSLWDRVDEQYF
>NA|TRBJ1-2|TRBV27|NA
TGTGCCAGCAGTCCCAGCCGGGGCCTCTTCGGTGGCTACACCTTC
CASSPSRGLFGGYTF
>TRBD2|TRBJ2-7|TRBV2|NA
TGTGCCAGCCGGGGGCCAGGGGGCGCGGAGCGGGAGGGCTACGAGCAGTACTTC
CASRGPGGAEREGYEQYF
>NA|TRBJ2-5|TRBV5-1|NA
TGCGCCAGCAGCGGGGTGGATCGGAAACAAGAGACCCAGTACTTC
CASSGVDRKQETQYF
>TRBD1|TRBJ2-5|TRBV5-1|NA
TGCGCCAGCAGCTTCGGGACAGGGAAACAAGAGACCCAGTACTTC
CASSFGTGKQETQYF
>NA|TRBJ2-7|TRBV18|once
TGTGCCAGCTCCGGGACAAGGAGCTCCTACGAGCAGTACTTC
CASSGTRSSYEQYF
>TRBD1|TRBJ2-5|TRBV19|NA
TGTGCCAGTGGACAGGGGGCAGGGGAGACCCAGTACTTC
CASGQGAGETQYF
>NA|TRBJ2-5|TRBV27|once
TGTGCCAGCAGTTTATTGGGCAGCGGACAAGAGACCCAGTACTTC
CASSLLGSGQETQYF
>NA|TRBJ1-3|TRBV18|NA
TGTGCCAGCTCACGTATGGATATCTCTGGAAACACCATATATTTT
CASSRMDISGNTIYF
>NA|TRBJ2-7|TRBV9|NA
TGTGCCAGCAGCGAGGGACTGGGGTACGAGCAGTACTTC
CASSEGLGYEQYF
>NA|TRBJ2-6|TRBV5-6|NA
TGTGCCAGCACCGATACCTCTGGGGCCAACGTCCTGACTTTC
CASTDTSGANVLTF
>NA|TRBJ2-1|TRBV9|NA
TGTGCCAGCAGCGCTACCCGGGGGAGTGTCGCCTACAATGAGCAGTTCTTC
CASSATRGSVAYNEQFF
>TRBD1|TRBJ2-5|TRBV2|NA
TGTGCCAGCACCATGAGGCCTACAGGGGGCGCGGAGACCCAGTACTTC
CASTMRPTGGAETQYF
>TRBD1|TRBJ2-5|TRBV5-1|once
TGCGCCAGCGGACAGGGTTCCCAAGAGACCCAGTACTTC
CASGQGSQETQYF
>NA|TRBJ2-3|TRBV28|NA
TGTGCCAGCAGCTACGGTGGTTCCGGTACAGATACGCAGTATTTT
CASSYGGSGTDTQYF
>TRBD2|TRBJ2-3|TRBV7-3|once
TGTGCCAGCAGCTTAGGTGGGGGGGTCCTGGATACGCAGTATTTT
CASSLGGGVLDTQYF
>NA|TRBJ2-7|TRBV20-1|NA
TGCAGTGCTTTGACAAACTACGAGCAGTACTTC
CSALTNYEQYF
>NA|TRBJ2-2|TRBV5-1|NA
TGCGCCAGCAGGACCGGAGGGATCACCGGGGAGCTGTTTTTT
CASRTGGITGELFF
>NA|TRBJ2-1|TRBV21-1|NA
TGTGCCAGCAATACGAAGAGCTCCTACAATGAGCAGTTCTTC
CASNTKSSYNEQFF
>TRBD2|TRBJ2-2|TRBV7-9|NA
TGTGCCAGCACCCTCCCGGGACTAGTAATCGGGGAGCTGTTTTTT
CASTLPGLVIGELFF
>NA|TRBJ2-3|TRBV6-5|NA
TGTGCCAGCCGGCAGGACAGCACAGATACGCAGTATTTT
CASRQDSTDTQYF
>NA|TRBJ2-2|TRBV4-3|NA
TGCGCCAGCAGCCAAGTCTCGTACACCGGGGAGCTGTTTTTT
CASSQVSYTGELFF
>TRBD1|TRBJ1-2|TRBV19|NA
TGTGCCAGTAGTGAACTTGGGGACAGATCGTATGGCTACACCTTC
CASSELGDRSYGYTF
>TRBD2|TRBJ2-3|TRBV4-3|NA
TGCGCCAGCGGACTAGCAAGCACAGATACGCAGTATTTT
CASGLASTDTQYF
>NA|TRBJ2-2|TRBV4-1|NA
TGCGCCAGCAGCCAATTTCCACTGACGGCGCCCGGGGAGCTGTTTTTT
CASSQFPLTAPGELFF
>NA|TRBJ2-7|TRBV6-5|NA
TGTGCCAGCCGTGGCAGGTCCTACGAGCAGTACTTC
CASRGRSYEQYF
>NA|TRBJ2-6|TRBV7-9|NA
TGTGCCAGCAGCTTATGGGACAACCCATCTGGGGCCAACGTCCTGACTTTC
CASSLWDNPSGANVLTF
>NA|TRBJ2-3|TRBV27|NA
TGTGCCAGCAGTTTCGACGGGACGGGGCCCTTCACAGATACGCAGTATTTT
CASSFDGTGPFTDTQYF
>NA|TRBJ1-1|TRBV7-2|NA
TGTGCCAGCAGCTTCTGGGGGCGTGAAGCTTTCTTT
CASSFWGREAFF
>TRBD1|TRBJ1-5|TRBV18|NA
TGTGCCAGCTCACCGAGACAGGGGGCGGTTGGGAATCAGCCCCAGCATTTT
CASSPRQGAVGNQPQHF
>TRBD2|TRBJ2-1|TRBV30|NA
TGTGCCTGGAGGGGGACTAGCGGGGGTTACAATGAGCAGTTCTTC
CAWRGTSGGYNEQFF
>NA|TRBJ2-1|TRBV7-3|NA
TGTGCCAGCAGTAAATACAGCGACAGCTCCTACAATGAGCAGTTCTTC
CASSKYSDSSYNEQFF
>NA|TRBJ1-3|TRBV28|NA
TGTGCCAGCAGTTTAACTCCAAATCCTGGAAACACCATATATTTT
CASSLTPNPGNTIYF
>TRBD1|TRBJ2-1|TRBV19|NA
TGTGCCAGTAGTCCCTCCGGGACAGGGTACAATGAGCAGTTCTTC
CASSPSGTGYNEQFF
>NA|TRBJ1-3|TRBV5-5|NA
TGTGCCAGCAGCCCGACGTCGGGACAATCTGGAAACACCATATATTTT
CASSPTSGQSGNTIYF
>NA|TRBJ2-1|TRBV9|NA
TGTGCCAGCAGCGTAGTGGGGAGGAATGAGCAGTTCTTC
CASSVVGRNEQFF
>NA|TRBJ1-6|TRBV5-8|NA
TGTGCCAGCACGCTAACCCCAGGGGCGGATAATTCACCCCTCCACTTT
CASTLTPGADNSPLHF
>NA|TRBJ2-5|TRBV19|NA
TGTGCCAGTAGTCCCCGAGATACAGAGACCCAGTACTTC
CASSPRDTETQYF
>NA|TRBJ1-2|TRBV21-1|NA
TGTGCCAGCAGCAAAGGTCACGGTTTGAACTATGGCTACACCTTC
CASSKGHGLNYGYTF
>TRBD1|TRBJ2-7|TRBV4-1|few
TGCGCCAGCAGCCAAACAGGGGGCTACGAGCAGTACTTC
CASSQTGGYEQYF
>NA|TRBJ1-1|TRBV27|NA
TGTGCCAGCAGCCTTTTGCCGACAGGTAAGAACACTGAAGCTTTCTTT
CASSLLPTGKNTEAFF
>TRBD2|TRBJ2-7|TRBV4-2|NA
TGTGCCAGCAGCCCCTACCTCACTAGCGGGAGTACCTACGAGCAGTACTTC
CASSPYLTSGSTYEQYF
>NA|TRBJ2-5|TRBV7-2|NA
TGTGCCAGCAGCATTAGCGAGATCCAAGAGACCCAGTACTTC
CASSISEIQETQYF
>NA|TRBJ1-2|TRBV4-3|NA
TGCGCCAGCAGCCAGCCCGGTGCGGTATATGGCTACACCTTC
CASSQPGAVYGYTF
>NA|TRBJ1-1|TRBV2|few
TGTGCCAGCCAGAGCGGACCGGTGCAGACCGTTTTCTTT
CASQSGPVQTVFF
>NA|TRBJ2-7|TRBV15|NA
TGTGCCACCAGCAGCCCCGGACTGTACGAGCAGTACTTC
CATSSPGLYEQYF
>NA|TRBJ2-5|TRBV12-5|once
TGTGCTAGTGGACAAACCGGGACTCCGGGGGAGACCCAGTACTTC
CASGQTGTPGETQYF